This paragraph covers one TCR beta chain sequence. The specificity of this receptor is unknown. The input lacks base qualities; no much larger clone sits a single base away. The germline ends are 10 bases apart after V is trimmed by 2 bases and J by 2 bases. CDR1 is given as MNHNY and CDR2 as SVGAGI, both from the germline V gene (reference sequence). The CDR3 holds 14 amino acids from the cysteine to the phenylalanine. The read is trimmed to its CDR3 DNA, 42 bases read in frame from base 1. This record belongs to a study of neoadjuvant anti-PD-1 for oral cavity cancer (dated by TCRdb to the early 2020s). Concerning the study at large: Patients mostly received three to four biweekly doses of nivolumab at 3 mg/kg before curative-intent surgical resection. For patients who did not progress, a fourth nivolumab dose was given around day 43, followed by definitive surgical resection on days 50-56. Responders were defined as patients with complete response, partial response or stable disease by RECIST 1.1; non-responders were defined as patients with progression. There were 12 patients in the parent correlative cohort, and the response rate was roughly 33%.

Study-wide conclusions, independent of this receptor: A higher pretreatment blood Treg/Th17 ratio correlated with both higher pretreatment blood TCRbeta clonality and lower post-treatment tumor TCRbeta clonality. After neoadjuvant nivolumab, non-responders showed significantly higher T cell clonality (Gini index) in PBMCs than responders did. Only a few patients per response group were included in the TCR analyses, and the authors called for validation in larger cohorts.

Explained via the paper, the time point label denotes: before neoadjuvant nivolumab. None of the patients had received prior systemic or radiation treatment, and all were newly diagnosed with stage II-IVA oral cavity squamous cell carcinoma. The cohort was made up of patients with locally advanced, HPV-negative oral cavity squamous cell carcinoma. Peripheral blood mononuclear cells were analyzed directly, without maintenance or expansion in culture. The samples were drawn from a longitudinal correlative study tied to a single-arm phase II trial testing neoadjuvant nivolumab in oral cavity squamous cell carcinoma. Genomic DNA-based TCRbeta sequencing was performed on subject-matched pre- and post-treatment PBMCs and tumors from three responders and three non-responders. Peripheral blood mononuclear cells were collected before nivolumab treatment and again after treatment, at the time of surgery. The Maxwell RSC DNA from Cells kit was used to isolate genomic DNA from PBMCs.

For deep sequencing of PBMC libraries, mostly 400 to 550 ng of input genomic DNA was used, and six replicates were run per sample. The immunoSEQ hsTCRbeta kit was used to prepare TCRbeta libraries, following the manufacturer's instructions. Sequencing of the completed libraries took place using an Illumina NovaSeq 6000 S4 flow cell after they had been pooled to 3 nM. On the study's bioinformatics: Raw data preprocessing and quality control were performed with the immunoSEQ Analyzer. The analysis was restricted to productive rearrangements, with each unique CDR3 amino acid sequence defining a clonotype. Repertoire clonality was estimated as the Gini-Simpson index, which was computed with the R package tcR. Gini indices were compared with Student's t test, and associations with tumor size change were assessed by Pearson correlation. Drawn from immuneACCESS, this table holds only the in-frame rearrangements with V and J called that TCRdb kept. Clones are partly lost; checked studies trace under half to an unresolved V gene and leave the rest unexplained. From that table come the V and J calls and clone size; the DNA was used to work out D and trimming. The sample table shows about 79,000 clones, and about four fifths are seen once. Clones ranked in the top ten supply 3% to 4% of the sample.

The chain employs TRBV6-6 and TRBJ2-7; the D gene assignment is ambiguous. Here the sequenced sample was PBMCs, taken before nivolumab (anti-PD-1) treatment. This receptor was taken from a person aged 35 to 85 with oral cavity squamous cell carcinoma. Here is the DNA: TGTGCCAGCAGTTACGAGCACGACACCTACGAGCAGTACTTC. Its protein is CASSYEHDTYEQYF.